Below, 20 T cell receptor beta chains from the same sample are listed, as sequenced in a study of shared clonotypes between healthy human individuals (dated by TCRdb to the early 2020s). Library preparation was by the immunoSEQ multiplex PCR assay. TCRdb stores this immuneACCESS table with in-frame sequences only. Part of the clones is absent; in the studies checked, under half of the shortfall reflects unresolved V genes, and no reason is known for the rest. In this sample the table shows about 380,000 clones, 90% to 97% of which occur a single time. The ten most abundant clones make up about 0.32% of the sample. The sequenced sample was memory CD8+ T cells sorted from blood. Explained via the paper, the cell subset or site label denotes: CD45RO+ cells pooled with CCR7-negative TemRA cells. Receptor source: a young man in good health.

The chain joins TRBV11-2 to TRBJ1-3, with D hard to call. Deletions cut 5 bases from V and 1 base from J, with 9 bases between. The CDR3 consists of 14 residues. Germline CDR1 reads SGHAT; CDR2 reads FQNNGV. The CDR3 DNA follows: TGTGCCAGCAGCCTTTCGGATTCTGGAAACACCATATATTTT. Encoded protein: CASSLSDSGNTIYF. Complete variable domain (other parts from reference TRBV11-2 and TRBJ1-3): EAGVAQSPRYKIIEKRQSVAFWCNPISGHATLYWYQQILGQGPKLLIQFQNNGVVDDSQLPKDRFSAERLKGVDSTLKIQPAKLEDSAVYLCASSLSDSGNTIYFGEGSWLTVV.

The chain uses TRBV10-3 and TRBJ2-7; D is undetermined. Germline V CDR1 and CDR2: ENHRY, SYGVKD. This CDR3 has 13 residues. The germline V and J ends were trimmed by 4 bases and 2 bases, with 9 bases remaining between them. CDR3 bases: TGTGCCATCAGTGTTGACACAACCTACGAGCAGTACTTC. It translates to CAISVDTTYEQYF.

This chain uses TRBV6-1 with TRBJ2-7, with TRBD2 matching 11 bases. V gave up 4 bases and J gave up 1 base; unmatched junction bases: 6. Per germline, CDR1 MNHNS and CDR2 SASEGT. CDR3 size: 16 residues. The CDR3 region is CASSVNIAGGSYEQYF. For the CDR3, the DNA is TGTGCCAGCAGTGTAAATATAGCGGGAGGGTCCTACGAGCAGTACTTC.

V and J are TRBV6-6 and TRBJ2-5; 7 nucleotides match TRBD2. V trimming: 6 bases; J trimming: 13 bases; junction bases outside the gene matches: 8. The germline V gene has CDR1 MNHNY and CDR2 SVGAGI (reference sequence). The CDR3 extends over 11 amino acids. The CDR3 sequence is CASSDSRGRYF. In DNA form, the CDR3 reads TGTGCCAGCAGCGACTCTCGCGGGAGGTACTTC.

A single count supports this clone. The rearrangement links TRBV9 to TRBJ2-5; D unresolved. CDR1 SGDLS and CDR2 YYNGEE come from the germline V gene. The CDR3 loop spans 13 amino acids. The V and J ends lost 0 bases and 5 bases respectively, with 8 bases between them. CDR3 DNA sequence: TGTGCCAGCAGCGTAGAAACTGGGGAGACCCAGTACTTC. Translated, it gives CASSVETGETQYF.

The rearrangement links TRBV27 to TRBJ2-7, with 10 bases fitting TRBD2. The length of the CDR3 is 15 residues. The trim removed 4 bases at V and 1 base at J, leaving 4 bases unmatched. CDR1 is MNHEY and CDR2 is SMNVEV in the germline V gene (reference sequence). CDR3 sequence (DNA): TGTGCCAGCAGTTCCTTGACTAGCGGGTCCTACGAGCAGTACTTC. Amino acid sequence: CASSSLTSGSYEQYF.

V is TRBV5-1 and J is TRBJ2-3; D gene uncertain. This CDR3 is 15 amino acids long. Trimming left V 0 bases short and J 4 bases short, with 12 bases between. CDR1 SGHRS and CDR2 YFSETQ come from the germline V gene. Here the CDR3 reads CASSLAIRVPDTQYF. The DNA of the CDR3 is TGCGCCAGCAGCTTGGCCATCCGGGTTCCAGATACGCAGTATTTT. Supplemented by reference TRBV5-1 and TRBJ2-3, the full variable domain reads KAGVTQTPRYLIKTRGQQVTLSCSPISGHRSVSWYQQTPGQGLQFLFEYFSETQRNKGNFPGRFSGRQFSNSRSEMNVSTLELGDSALYLCASSLAIRVPDTQYFGPGTRLTVL.

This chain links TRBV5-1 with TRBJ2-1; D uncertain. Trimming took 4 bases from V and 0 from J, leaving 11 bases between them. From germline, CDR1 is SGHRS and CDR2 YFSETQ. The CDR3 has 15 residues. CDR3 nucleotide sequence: TGCGCCAGCAGCCTCCATTGGGGCTCCTACAATGAGCAGTTCTTC. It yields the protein CASSLHWGSYNEQFF.

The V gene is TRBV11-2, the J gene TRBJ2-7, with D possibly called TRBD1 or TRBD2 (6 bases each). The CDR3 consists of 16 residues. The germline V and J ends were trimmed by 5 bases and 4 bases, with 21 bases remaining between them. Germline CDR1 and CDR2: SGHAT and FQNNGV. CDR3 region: CASSPFGGAQGYEQYF. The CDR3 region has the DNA TGTGCCAGCAGCCCCTTCGGGGGAGCTCAGGGGTACGAGCAGTACTTC. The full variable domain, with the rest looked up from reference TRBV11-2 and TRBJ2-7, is EAGVAQSPRYKIIEKRQSVAFWCNPISGHATLYWYQQILGQGPKLLIQFQNNGVVDDSQLPKDRFSAERLKGVDSTLKIQPAKLEDSAVYLCASSPFGGAQGYEQYFGPGTRLTVT.

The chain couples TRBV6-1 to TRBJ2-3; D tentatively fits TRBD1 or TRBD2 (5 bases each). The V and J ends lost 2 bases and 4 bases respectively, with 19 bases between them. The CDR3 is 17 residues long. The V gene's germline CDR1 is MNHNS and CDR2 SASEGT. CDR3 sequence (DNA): TGTGCCAGCAGTGAAATTTCATTCGGGTTGGGGGCAGATACGCAGTATTTT. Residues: CASSEISFGLGADTQYF.

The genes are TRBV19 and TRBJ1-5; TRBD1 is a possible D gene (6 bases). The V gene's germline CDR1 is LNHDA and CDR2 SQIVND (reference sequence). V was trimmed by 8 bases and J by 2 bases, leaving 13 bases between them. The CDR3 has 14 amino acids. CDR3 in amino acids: CASLNRDGNQPQHF. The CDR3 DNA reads TGTGCCAGTTTGAACAGGGATGGCAATCAGCCCCAGCATTTT.

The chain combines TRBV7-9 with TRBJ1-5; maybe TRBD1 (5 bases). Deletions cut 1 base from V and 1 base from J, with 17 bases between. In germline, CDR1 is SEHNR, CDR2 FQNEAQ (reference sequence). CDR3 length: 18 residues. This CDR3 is CASSLGWGSPGSNQPQHF. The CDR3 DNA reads TGTGCCAGCAGCTTAGGTTGGGGGTCGCCGGGAAGCAATCAGCCCCAGCATTTT.

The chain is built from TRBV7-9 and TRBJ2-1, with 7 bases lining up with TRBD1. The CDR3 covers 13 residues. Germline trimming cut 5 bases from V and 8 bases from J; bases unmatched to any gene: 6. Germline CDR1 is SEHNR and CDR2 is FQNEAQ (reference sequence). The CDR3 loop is CASSLTGTDEQFF. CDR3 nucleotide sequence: TGTGCCAGCAGCCTGACAGGGACGGATGAGCAGTTCTTC.

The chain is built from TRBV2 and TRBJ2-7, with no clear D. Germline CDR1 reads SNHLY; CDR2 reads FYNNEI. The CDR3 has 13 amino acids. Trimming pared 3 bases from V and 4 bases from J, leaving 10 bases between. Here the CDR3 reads CASSDVLPYEQYF. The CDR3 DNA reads TGTGCCAGCAGTGACGTTCTCCCATACGAGCAGTACTTC.

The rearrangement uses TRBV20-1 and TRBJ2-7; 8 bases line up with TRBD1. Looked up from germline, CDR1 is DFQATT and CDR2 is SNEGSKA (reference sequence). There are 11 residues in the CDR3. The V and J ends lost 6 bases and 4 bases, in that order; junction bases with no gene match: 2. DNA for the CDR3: TGCAGTGCCCACAGGGGGTACGAGCAGTACTTC. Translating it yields CSAHRGYEQYF.

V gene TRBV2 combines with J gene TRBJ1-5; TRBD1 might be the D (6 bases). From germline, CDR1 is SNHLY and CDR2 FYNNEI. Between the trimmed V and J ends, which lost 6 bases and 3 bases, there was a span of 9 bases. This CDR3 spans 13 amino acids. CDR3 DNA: TGTGCCAGCAGACGGACAGTCAATCAGCCCCAGCATTTT. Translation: CASRRTVNQPQHF.

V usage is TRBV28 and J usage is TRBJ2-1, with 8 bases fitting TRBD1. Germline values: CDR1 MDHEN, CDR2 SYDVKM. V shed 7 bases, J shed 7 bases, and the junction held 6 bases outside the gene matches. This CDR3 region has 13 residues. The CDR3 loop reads CASTKGQENEQFF. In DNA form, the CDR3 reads TGTGCCAGCACCAAGGGACAGGAGAATGAGCAGTTCTTC. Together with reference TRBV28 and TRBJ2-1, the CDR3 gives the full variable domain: DVKVTQSSRYLVKRTGEKVFLECVQDMDHENMFWYRQDPGLGLRLIYFSYDVKMKEKGDIPEGYSVSREKKERFSLILESASTNQTSMYLCASTKGQENEQFFGPGTRLTVL.

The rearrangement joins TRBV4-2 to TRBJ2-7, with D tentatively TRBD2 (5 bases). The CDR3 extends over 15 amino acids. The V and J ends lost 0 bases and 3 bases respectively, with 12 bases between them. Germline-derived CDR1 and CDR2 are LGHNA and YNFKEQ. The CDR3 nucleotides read TGTGCCAGCAGCCAAGATCCGGACTCCTTCTACGAGCAGTACTTC. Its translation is CASSQDPDSFYEQYF.

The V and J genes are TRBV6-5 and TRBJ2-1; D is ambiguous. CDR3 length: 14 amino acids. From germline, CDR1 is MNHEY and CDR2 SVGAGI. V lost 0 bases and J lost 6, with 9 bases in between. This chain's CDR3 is CASSYSDWSNEQFF. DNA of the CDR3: TGTGCCAGCAGTTACTCGGATTGGAGCAATGAGCAGTTCTTC.

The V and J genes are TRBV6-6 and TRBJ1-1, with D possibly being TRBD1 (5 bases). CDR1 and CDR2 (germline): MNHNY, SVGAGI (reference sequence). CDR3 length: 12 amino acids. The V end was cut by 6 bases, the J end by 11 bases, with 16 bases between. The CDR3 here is CASSTSGQSAFF. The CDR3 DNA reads TGTGCCAGCAGCACTTCAGGGCAGTCGGCTTTCTTT.